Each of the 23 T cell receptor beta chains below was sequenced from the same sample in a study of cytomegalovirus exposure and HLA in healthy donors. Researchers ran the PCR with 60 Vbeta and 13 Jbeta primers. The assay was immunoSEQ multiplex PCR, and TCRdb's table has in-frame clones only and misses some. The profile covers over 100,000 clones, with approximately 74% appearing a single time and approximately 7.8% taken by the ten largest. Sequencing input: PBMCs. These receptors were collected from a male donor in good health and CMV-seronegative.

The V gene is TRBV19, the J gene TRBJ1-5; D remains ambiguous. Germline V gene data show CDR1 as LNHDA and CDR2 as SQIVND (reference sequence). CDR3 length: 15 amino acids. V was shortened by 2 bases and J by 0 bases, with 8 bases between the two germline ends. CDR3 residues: CASSISGNSNQPQHF. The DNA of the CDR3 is TGTGCCAGTAGTATATCCGGTAATAGCAATCAGCCCCAGCATTTT.

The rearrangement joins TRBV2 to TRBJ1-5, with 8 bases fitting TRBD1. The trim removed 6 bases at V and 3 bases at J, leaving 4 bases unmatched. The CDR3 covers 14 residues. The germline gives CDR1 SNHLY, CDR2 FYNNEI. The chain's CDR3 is CASRRTGNNQPQHF. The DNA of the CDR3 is TGTGCCAGCAGACGGACAGGGAACAATCAGCCCCAGCATTTT.

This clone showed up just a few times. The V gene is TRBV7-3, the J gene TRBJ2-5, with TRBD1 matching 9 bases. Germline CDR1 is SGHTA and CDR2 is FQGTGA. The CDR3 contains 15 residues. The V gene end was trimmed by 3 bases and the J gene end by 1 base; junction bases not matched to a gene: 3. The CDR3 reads CASSLGQGGQETQYF. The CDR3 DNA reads TGTGCCAGCAGCTTGGGACAGGGAGGCCAAGAGACCCAGTACTTC.

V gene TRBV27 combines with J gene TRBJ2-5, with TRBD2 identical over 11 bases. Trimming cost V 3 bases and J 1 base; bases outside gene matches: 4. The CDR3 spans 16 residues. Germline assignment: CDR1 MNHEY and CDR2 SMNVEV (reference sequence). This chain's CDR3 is CASSLVAGGPQETQYF. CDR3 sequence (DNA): TGTGCCAGCAGTTTGGTAGCGGGAGGGCCCCAAGAGACCCAGTACTTC.

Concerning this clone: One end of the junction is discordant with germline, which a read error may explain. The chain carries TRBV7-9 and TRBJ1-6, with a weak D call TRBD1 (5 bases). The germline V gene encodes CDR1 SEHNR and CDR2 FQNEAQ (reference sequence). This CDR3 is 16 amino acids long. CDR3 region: CPSSHYTGRRGSPLHF. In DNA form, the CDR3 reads TGTCCCAGCAGCCACTATACGGGCAGGAGGGGATCACCCCTCCACTTT. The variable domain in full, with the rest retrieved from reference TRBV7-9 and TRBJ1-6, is DTGVSQNPRHKITKRGQNVTFRCDPISEHNRLYWYRQTLGQGPEFLTYFQNEAQLEKSRLLSDRFSAERPKGSFSTLEIQRTEQGDSAMYLCPSSHYTGRRGSPLHFGNGTRLTVT.

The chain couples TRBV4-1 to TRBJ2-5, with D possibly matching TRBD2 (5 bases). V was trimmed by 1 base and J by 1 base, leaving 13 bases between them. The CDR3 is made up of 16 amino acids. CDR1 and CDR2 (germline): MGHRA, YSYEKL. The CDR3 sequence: CASSQAVASLQETQYF. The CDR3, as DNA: TGCGCCAGCAGCCAAGCGGTGGCTAGCCTCCAAGAGACCCAGTACTTC.

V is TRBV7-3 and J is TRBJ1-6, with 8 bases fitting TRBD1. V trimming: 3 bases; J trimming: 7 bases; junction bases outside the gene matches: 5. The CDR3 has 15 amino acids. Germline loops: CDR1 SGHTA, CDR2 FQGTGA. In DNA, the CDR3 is TGTGCCAGCAGCTTGACCGGGACAGGAAATTCACCCCTCCACTTT. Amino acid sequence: CASSLTGTGNSPLHF.

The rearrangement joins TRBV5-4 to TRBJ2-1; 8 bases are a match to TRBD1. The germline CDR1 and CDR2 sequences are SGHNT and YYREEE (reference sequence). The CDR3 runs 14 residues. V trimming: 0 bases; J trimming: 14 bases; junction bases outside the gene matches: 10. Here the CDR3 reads CASSLAGSPDREFF. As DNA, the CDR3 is TGTGCCAGCAGCTTGGCCGGGTCCCCGGACAGGGAGTTCTTC.

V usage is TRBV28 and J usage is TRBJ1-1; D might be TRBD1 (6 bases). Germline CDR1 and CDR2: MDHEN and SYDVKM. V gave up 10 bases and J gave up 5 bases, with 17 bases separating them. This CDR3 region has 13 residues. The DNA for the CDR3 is TGTGCCACATTGGGGGCCGTGTTAACTGAAGCTTTCTTT. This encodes CATLGAVLTEAFF.

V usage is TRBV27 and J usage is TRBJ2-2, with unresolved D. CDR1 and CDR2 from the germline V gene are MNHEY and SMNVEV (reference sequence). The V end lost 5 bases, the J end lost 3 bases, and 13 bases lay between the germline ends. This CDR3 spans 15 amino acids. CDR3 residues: CASSPTWWDTGELFF. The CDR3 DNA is TGTGCCAGCAGTCCGACTTGGTGGGACACCGGGGAGCTGTTTTTT.

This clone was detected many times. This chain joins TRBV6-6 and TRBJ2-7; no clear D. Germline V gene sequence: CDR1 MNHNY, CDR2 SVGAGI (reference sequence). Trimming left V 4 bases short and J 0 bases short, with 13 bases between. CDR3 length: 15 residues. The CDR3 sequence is CASSSPTLSSYEQYF. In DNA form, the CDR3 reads TGTGCCAGCAGTTCCCCGACATTAAGCTCCTACGAGCAGTACTTC.

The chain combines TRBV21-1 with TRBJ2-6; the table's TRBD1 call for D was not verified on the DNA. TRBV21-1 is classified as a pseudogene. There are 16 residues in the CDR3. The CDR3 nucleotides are TGTGCCAGCAGCAAAGGACAGCGTTCGGGGGCCAACGTCCTGACTTTC. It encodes CASSKGQRSGANVLTF.

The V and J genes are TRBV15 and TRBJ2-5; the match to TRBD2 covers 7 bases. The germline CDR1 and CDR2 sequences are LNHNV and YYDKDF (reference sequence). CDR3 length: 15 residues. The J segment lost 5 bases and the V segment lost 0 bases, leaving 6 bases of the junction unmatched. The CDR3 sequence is CATSRDLGGSETQYF. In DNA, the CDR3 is TGTGCCACCAGCAGAGATCTGGGGGGGAGCGAGACCCAGTACTTC.

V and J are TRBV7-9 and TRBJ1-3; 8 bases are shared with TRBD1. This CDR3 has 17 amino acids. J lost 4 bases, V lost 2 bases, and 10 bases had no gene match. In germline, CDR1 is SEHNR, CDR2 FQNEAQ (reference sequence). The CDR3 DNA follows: TGTGCCAGCAGCTTACCAACCGGGACAGGTGGAGGAAACACCATATATTTT. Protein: CASSLPTGTGGGNTIYF.

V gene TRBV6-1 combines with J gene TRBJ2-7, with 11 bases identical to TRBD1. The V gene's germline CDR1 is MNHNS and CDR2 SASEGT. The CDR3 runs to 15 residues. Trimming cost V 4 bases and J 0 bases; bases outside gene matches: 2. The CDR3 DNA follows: TGTGCCAGCAGTGTCGGGACAGGGGGCTCCTACGAGCAGTACTTC. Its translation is CASSVGTGGSYEQYF.

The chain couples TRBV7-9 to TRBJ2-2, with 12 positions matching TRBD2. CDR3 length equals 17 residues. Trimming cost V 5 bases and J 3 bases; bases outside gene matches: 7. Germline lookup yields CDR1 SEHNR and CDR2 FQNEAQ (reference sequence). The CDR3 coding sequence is TGTGCCAGCAGCCGGTTGACTAGCGGGGGATACACCGGGGAGCTGTTTTTT. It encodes CASSRLTSGGYTGELFF.

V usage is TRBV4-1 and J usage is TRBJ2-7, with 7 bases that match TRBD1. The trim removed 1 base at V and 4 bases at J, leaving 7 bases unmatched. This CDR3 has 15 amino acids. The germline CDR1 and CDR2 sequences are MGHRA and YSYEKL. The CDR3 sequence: CASSQASGTAYEQYF. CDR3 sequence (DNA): TGCGCCAGCAGCCAAGCGTCCGGGACAGCTTACGAGCAGTACTTC.

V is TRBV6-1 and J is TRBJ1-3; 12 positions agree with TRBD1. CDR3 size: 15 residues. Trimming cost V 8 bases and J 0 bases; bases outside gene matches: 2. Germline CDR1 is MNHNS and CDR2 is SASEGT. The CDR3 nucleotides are TGTGCCAGCGGGACAGGGGGCGCCTCTGGAAACACCATATATTTT. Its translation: CASGTGGASGNTIYF.

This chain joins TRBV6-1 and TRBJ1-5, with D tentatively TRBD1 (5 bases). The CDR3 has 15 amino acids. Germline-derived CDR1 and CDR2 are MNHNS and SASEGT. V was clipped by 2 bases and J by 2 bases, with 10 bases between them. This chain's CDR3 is CASSETGSGNQPQHF. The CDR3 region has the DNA TGTGCCAGCAGTGAAACAGGTTCGGGCAATCAGCCCCAGCATTTT.

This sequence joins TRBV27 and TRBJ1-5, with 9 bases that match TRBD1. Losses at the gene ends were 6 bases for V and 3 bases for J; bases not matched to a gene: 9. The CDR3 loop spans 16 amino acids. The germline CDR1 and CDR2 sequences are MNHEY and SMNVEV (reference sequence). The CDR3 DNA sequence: TGTGCCAGCAGAATACCGGGACAGGGTTACAATCAGCCCCAGCATTTT. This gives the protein CASRIPGQGYNQPQHF.

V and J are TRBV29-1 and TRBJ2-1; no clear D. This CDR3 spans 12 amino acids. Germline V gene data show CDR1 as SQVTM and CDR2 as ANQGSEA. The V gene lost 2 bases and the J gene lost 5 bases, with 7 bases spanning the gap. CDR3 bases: TGCAGCGTTGAAAACTCTCACAATGAGCAGTTCTTC. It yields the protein CSVENSHNEQFF.

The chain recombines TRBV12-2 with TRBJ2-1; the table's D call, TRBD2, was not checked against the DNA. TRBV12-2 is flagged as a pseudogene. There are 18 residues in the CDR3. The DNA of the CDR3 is TGTGCAAGTCGCCCGGGACTAGCGGGGGTTCCCCCTTACAATGAGCAGTTCTTC. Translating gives CASRPGLAGVPPYNEQFF.

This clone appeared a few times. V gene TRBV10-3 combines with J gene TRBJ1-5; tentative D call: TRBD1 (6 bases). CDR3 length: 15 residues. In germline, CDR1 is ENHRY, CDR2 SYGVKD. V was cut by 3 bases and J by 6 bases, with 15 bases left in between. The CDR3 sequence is CAISDLNREGQPQHF. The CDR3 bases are TGTGCCATCAGTGACCTAAACAGGGAGGGTCAGCCCCAGCATTTT.